This TCR beta chain was identified in a study of CD8 T cells in Susac syndrome. Germline values: CDR1 LGHDT, CDR2 YNNKEL (reference sequence). V was pared by 0 bases and J by 7 bases, with 12 bases between. CDR3 size: 14 residues. RNA amounts of about 0.5 to 1 ug underwent reverse transcription with random hexamers. Amplification of TCR beta CDR3 by immunoSEQ multiplex PCR spanned 54 Vbeta and 13 Jbeta. TCRdb reprocessed the immunoSEQ multiplex PCR reads via MiXCR and lists one record per CDR3 protein. The table lists roughly 200,000 distinct CDR3 sequences, nearly 97% of them singletons, with 0.093% in the top ten.

Sequencing was done on a sample of CD4+ T cells from PBMCs. The chain recombines TRBV3-1 with TRBJ1-2; D uncertain. The clonotype comes from a human donor with multiple sclerosis. Here the CDR3 DNA reads TGTGCCAGCAGCCAAGATCAAGCTCGCCTTGGCTACACCTTC. It yields the protein CASSQDQARLGYTF.